Presented here are 17 T cell receptor beta chains from one specimen sequenced in a study of T cells in Graves' hyperthyroidism and ophthalmopathy. Regions amplified from RNA transcripts were the TCR beta CDR3 regions. First-round RT-PCR of the TCR CDR3 relied on the HTBI primer set. From the multiplex PCR reads, TCRdb called clonotypes with MiXCR, one entry per CDR3 protein. Among under 400,000 distinct CDR3 sequences listed, 13% to 15% were seen once. Sequencing input: blood. These receptors were taken from a woman in her fifties or sixties with Graves' ophthalmopathy.

This clonotype occurred a few times. This chain links TRBV7-9 with TRBJ2-3; D may be TRBD1 (7 bases). With 3 bases removed from V and 5 bases from J, the gap between germline ends came to 15 bases. The V gene's germline CDR1 is SEHNR and CDR2 FQNEAQ (reference sequence). The CDR3 consists of 15 residues. The CDR3 DNA reads TGTGCCAGCAGCTTGGAGGGGGCTTTGGTAGATACGCAGTATTTT. It encodes CASSLEGALVDTQYF.

In its sample, this clonotype was seen once. The V gene is TRBV5-1, the J gene TRBJ2-3, with 7 bases aligning to TRBD1. V was clipped by 0 bases and J by 4 bases; unmatched bases: 8. Germline-derived CDR1 and CDR2 are SGHRS and YFSETQ. This CDR3 is built from 16 residues. The CDR3 DNA is TGCGCCAGCAGCTTGGAGGGGGACAGTCGCGCAGATACGCAGTATTTT. This gives the protein CASSLEGDSRADTQYF.

This chain links TRBV5-4 with TRBJ2-7; 13 nucleotides match TRBD2. The CDR3 runs 15 residues. Germline lookup yields CDR1 SGHNT and CDR2 YYREEE (reference sequence). V was clipped by 1 base and J by 5 bases; unmatched bases: 3. The CDR3 DNA reads TGTGCCAGCAGCTTGAAGACTAGCGGGAGGAACGAGCAGTACTTC. As protein: CASSLKTSGRNEQYF.

This clonotype was seen at least ten times. For the CDR3, the DNA is TGTGCCAGCAGCCCCCAGCCGGGACAGCCGAACTATGGCTACACCTTC. Translation: CASSPQPGQPNYGYTF. The chain links TRBV3-1 to TRBJ1-2, with 7 bases matching TRBD1. This CDR3 has 16 amino acids. V dropped 4 bases and J dropped 2; count of bases not matched to a gene: 10. Germline-derived CDR1 and CDR2 are LGHDT and YNNKEL (reference sequence).

This clonotype was seen at least ten times. J is TRBJ1-1 and V is TRBV29-1, with 8 bases aligning to TRBD1. V lost 4 bases, J lost 2 bases, and 12 bases stayed unmatched. Germline V gene lookup returns CDR1 SQVTM and CDR2 ANQGSEA. The CDR3 length is 16 residues. CDR3 sequence reads: CSVGNPRTGSNTEAFF. The CDR3, as DNA: TGCAGCGTTGGAAACCCTCGGACAGGGAGTAACACTGAAGCTTTCTTT.

A few counts support this clonotype. The chain couples TRBV30 to TRBJ1-6; D gene ambiguous. This CDR3 is built from 16 residues. Trimming pared 3 bases from V and 0 bases from J, leaving 12 bases between. Germline assignment: CDR1 GTSNPN and CDR2 SVGIG (reference sequence). The chain's CDR3 is CAWRTVPSSYNSPLHF. In DNA, the CDR3 is TGTGCCTGGAGAACGGTCCCGAGCTCCTATAATTCACCCCTCCACTTT.

Ten or more counts support this clonotype. The rearrangement links TRBV2 to TRBJ2-3, with TRBD2 matching over 7 bases. Trimming cost V 8 bases and J 1 base; bases outside gene matches: 6. This CDR3 spans 14 amino acids. Germline CDR1 SNHLY, CDR2 FYNNEI. CDR3 sequence: CASLLAGRTDTQYF. CDR3 nucleotide sequence: TGTGCCAGCCTTTTAGCGGGCCGCACAGATACGCAGTATTTT.

The V and J genes are TRBV28 and TRBJ1-5; D ambiguous. Germline-derived CDR1 and CDR2 are MDHEN and SYDVKM. CDR3 length equals 12 residues. V shed 8 bases and J shed 1 base, with 6 bases lying between them. This CDR3 is CASLESNQPQHF. CDR3 DNA sequence: TGTGCCAGCCTAGAAAGCAATCAGCCCCAGCATTTT.

This clonotype came up a few times. The genes are TRBV24-1 and TRBJ2-7; 10 nucleotides align to TRBD2. This CDR3 contains 12 residues. Germline V gene sequence: CDR1 KGHDR, CDR2 SFDVKD. Germline trimming cut 12 bases from V and 0 bases from J; bases unmatched to any gene: 1. CDR3 DNA: TGTGCCGCTAGCGGGAGCTCCTACGAGCAGTACTTC. This translates into CAASGSSYEQYF.

This clonotype was counted a few times. The chain joins TRBV20-1 to TRBJ2-7; 9 bases are a match to TRBD1. Germline CDR1 and CDR2: DFQATT and SNEGSKA (reference sequence). The junction had 13 bases not matched to a gene; V was cut back by 1 base and J by 3 bases. The CDR3 is made up of 17 amino acids. Here the CDR3 reads CSARGGADRGGGYEQYF. DNA for the CDR3: TGCAGTGCTAGAGGAGGAGCGGACAGGGGCGGTGGCTACGAGCAGTACTTC.

This clonotype was seen ten or more times. As DNA, the CDR3 is TGTGCCAGCACCAATGGACAAAAGAGCTCCTACGAGCAGTACTTC. This translates into CASTNGQKSSYEQYF. The chain links TRBV12-3 or TRBV12-4 to TRBJ2-7; a possible D gene is TRBD1 (5 bases). The CDR3 runs 15 residues. Trimming pared 7 bases from V and 0 bases from J, leaving 16 bases between.

This clonotype showed up many times. The CDR3, as DNA: TGTGCCAGCAGCCTTGGGTACGTCCACGAGCAGTACTTC. Protein product: CASSLGYVHEQYF. This chain links TRBV7-9 with TRBJ2-7; D remains ambiguous. The CDR3 is made up of 13 amino acids. V was trimmed by 5 bases and J by 5 bases, leaving 13 bases between them. The germline V gene has CDR1 SEHNR and CDR2 FQNEAQ (reference sequence).

The gene calls are TRBV6-5 and TRBJ1-2, with TRBD1 matching over 10 bases. This CDR3 has 15 amino acids. The germline gives CDR1 MNHEY, CDR2 SVGAGI. J was trimmed by 8 bases and V by 0 bases; bases with no gene match: 6. In nucleotides, the CDR3 is TGTGCCAGCAGTTACTCACCCCGGACAGGGGGGGGCTACACCTTC. Amino acids: CASSYSPRTGGGYTF.

This clonotype has ten or more counts. The chain is built from TRBV5-1 and TRBJ2-7; D uncertain. CDR3 size: 12 residues. The V end was cut by 1 base, the J end by 5 bases, with 7 bases between. The V gene's germline CDR1 is SGHRS and CDR2 YFSETQ. The CDR3 reads CASSLLGDEQYF. The CDR3 DNA is TGCGCCAGCAGCTTGCTCGGAGACGAGCAGTACTTC.

The chain links TRBV19 to TRBJ2-1; D is perhaps TRBD2 (5 bases). The length of the CDR3 is 16 residues. The V gene lost 4 bases and the J gene lost 10 bases, with 23 bases spanning the gap. From germline, CDR1 is LNHDA and CDR2 SQIVND (reference sequence). This CDR3 reads CASSTISPRSGNEQFF. CDR3 in DNA: TGTGCCAGTAGTACAATATCACCCCGGAGCGGCAACGAGCAGTTCTTC.

This clonotype was observed a few times. The rearrangement uses TRBV20-1 and TRBJ2-7, with 9 bases that match TRBD1. After removal of 6 bases from V and 6 bases from J, the junction contained 12 bases not matched to a gene. From germline, CDR1 is DFQATT and CDR2 SNEGSKA (reference sequence). The CDR3 runs to 14 residues. CDR3 residues: CSAIAGTGSLEQYF. In DNA form, the CDR3 reads TGCAGTGCCATAGCCGGGACAGGGTCCCTCGAGCAGTACTTC.

The chain couples TRBV10-3 to TRBJ2-7; 14 bases align to TRBD2. The CDR3 has 13 residues. Germline V CDR1 and CDR2: ENHRY, SYGVKD. The trim removed 9 bases at V and 6 bases at J, leaving 4 bases unmatched. CDR3 coding DNA: TGTGCCATAGGACTAGCGGGAGGTGCCGAGCAGTACTTC. This encodes CAIGLAGGAEQYF.